A single sample is the source of the 8 T cell receptor beta chains below, sequenced in a study of CD8 T cells in Susac syndrome. With random hexamers, 0.5 to 1 ug RNA was reverse transcribed. TCRdb itself ran the immunoSEQ multiplex PCR reads through MiXCR, one entry per CDR3 protein. This sample has about 140,000 distinct CDR3 sequences, with approximately 93% found just once. Sequencing was carried out using CD8+ T cells from PBMCs. Source of these receptors: a human donor in good health.

This chain connects TRBV11-2 to TRBJ2-1; unclear D gene. V was clipped by 5 bases and J by 7 bases, with 12 bases between them. Germline V gives CDR1 SGHAT, CDR2 FQNNGV. The CDR3 totals 13 residues. In DNA form, the CDR3 reads TGTGCCAGCAGCCAAGGGCCCGTGAATGAGCAGTTCTTC. Translation: CASSQGPVNEQFF.

CDR3 sequence (DNA): TGTGCCAGCAGCCAGGGGGCTAGCGGATACACCGGGGAGCTGTTTTTT. Translating gives CASSQGASGYTGELFF. The V gene is TRBV27, the J gene TRBJ2-2, with D possibly TRBD1 on 8 matching bases. V was shortened by 6 bases and J by 3 bases, with 17 bases between the two germline ends. CDR1 is MNHEY and CDR2 is SMNVEV in the germline V gene (reference sequence). CDR3 length equals 16 residues.

The rearrangement uses TRBV20-1 and TRBJ2-1, with a tentative D call TRBD2 (5 bases). V lost 3 bases and J lost 7, with 13 bases in between. The CDR3 spans 13 residues. Germline loops: CDR1 DFQATT, CDR2 SNEGSKA (reference sequence). The CDR3 sequence: CSASYTRLNEQFF. For the CDR3, the DNA is TGCAGTGCTAGTTACACTAGGCTTAATGAGCAGTTCTTC.

The chain carries TRBV30 and TRBJ2-7; weak D call: TRBD2 (6 bases). Germline-derived CDR1 and CDR2 are GTSNPN and SVGIG (reference sequence). The CDR3 has 14 amino acids. The V and J ends lost 1 base and 1 base respectively, with 11 bases between them. The CDR3 bases are TGTGCCTGGAGTGCACCGGGGACTTCCTACGAGCAGTACTTC. It encodes CAWSAPGTSYEQYF.

The chain is built from TRBV12-3 or TRBV12-4 and TRBJ2-7; possibly TRBD1 for D (5 bases). Trimming pared 3 bases from V and 2 bases from J, leaving 11 bases between. CDR3 length equals 14 residues. The DNA for the CDR3 is TGTGCCAGCAGTTTCTCGGACAATACCTACGAGCAGTACTTC. Encoded protein: CASSFSDNTYEQYF.

This chain links TRBV9 with TRBJ2-1; 8 bases fit TRBD2. Per germline, CDR1 SGDLS and CDR2 YYNGEE. J was trimmed by 5 bases and V by 2 bases; bases with no gene match: 6. The CDR3 extends over 15 amino acids. CDR3 region: CASSVREGLNNEQFF. The CDR3 nucleotides read TGTGCCAGCAGCGTCCGGGAGGGCCTGAACAATGAGCAGTTCTTC.

The chain carries TRBV7-8 and TRBJ2-7, with 9 bases identical to TRBD1. The V gene end was trimmed by 7 bases and the J gene end by 3 bases; junction bases not matched to a gene: 7. Germline V gene lookup returns CDR1 SGHVS and CDR2 FQNEAQ. The CDR3 spans 14 residues. The chain's CDR3 is CASMAGQGFYEQYF. In DNA form, the CDR3 reads TGTGCCAGCATGGCGGGACAGGGCTTCTACGAGCAGTACTTC.

The chain carries TRBV6-5 and TRBJ2-1; D is tentatively TRBD1 or TRBD2 (6 bases each). V lost 8 bases and J 7 bases, leaving 18 bases between the germline ends. The V gene's germline CDR1 is MNHEY and CDR2 SVGAGI. This CDR3 contains 14 residues. CDR3 coding DNA: TGTGCCAGCGAAAATCCGGGGGCGGTAAATGAGCAGTTCTTC. Its protein product is CASENPGAVNEQFF.